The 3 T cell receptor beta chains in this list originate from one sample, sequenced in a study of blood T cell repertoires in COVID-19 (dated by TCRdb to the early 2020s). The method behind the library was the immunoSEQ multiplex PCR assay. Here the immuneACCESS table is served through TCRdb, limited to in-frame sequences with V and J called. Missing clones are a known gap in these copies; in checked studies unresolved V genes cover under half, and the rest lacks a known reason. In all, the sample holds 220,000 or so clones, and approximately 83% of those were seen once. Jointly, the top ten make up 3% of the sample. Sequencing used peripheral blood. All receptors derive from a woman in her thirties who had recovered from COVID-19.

Here the CDR3 reads CASSLRSAEKLFF. CDR3 coding DNA: TGTGCCAGCAGTTTGAGGAGCGCAGAAAAACTGTTTTTT. The rearrangement uses TRBV28 and TRBJ1-4; D is ambiguous. Per the germline V gene, CDR1 is MDHEN and CDR2 is SYDVKM. The V gene lost 3 bases and the J gene lost 8 bases, with 10 bases spanning the gap. The CDR3 loop spans 13 amino acids.

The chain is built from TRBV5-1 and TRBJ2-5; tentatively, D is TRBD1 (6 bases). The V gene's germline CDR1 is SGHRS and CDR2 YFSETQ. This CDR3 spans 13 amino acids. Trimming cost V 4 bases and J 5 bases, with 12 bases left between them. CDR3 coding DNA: TGCGCCAGCAGCAAACAGGGTCTCGAGACCCAGTACTTC. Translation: CASSKQGLETQYF. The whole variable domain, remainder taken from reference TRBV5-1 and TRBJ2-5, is KAGVTQTPRYLIKTRGQQVTLSCSPISGHRSVSWYQQTPGQGLQFLFEYFSETQRNKGNFPGRFSGRQFSNSRSEMNVSTLELGDSALYLCASSKQGLETQYFGPGTRLLVL.

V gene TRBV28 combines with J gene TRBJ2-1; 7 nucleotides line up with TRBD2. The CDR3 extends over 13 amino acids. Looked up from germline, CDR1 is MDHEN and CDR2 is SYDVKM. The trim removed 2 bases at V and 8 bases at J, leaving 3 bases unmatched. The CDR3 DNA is TGTGCCAGCAGTTTAGGGGGAGGGGATGAGCAGTTCTTC. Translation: CASSLGGGDEQFF.